Below are 18 T cell receptor beta chains sequenced from a single sample in a study of blood T cell repertoires in COVID-19 (dated by TCRdb to about 2020). The library was built by means of the immunoSEQ multiplex PCR assay. Imported from immuneACCESS, the table was reduced by TCRdb to in-frame sequences with V and J called. These copies leave out some clones; in studies compared against another copy, an unresolved V gene accounts for under half, and the cause of the remainder is not known. Counted in this sample were about 90,000 clones; approximately 90% of them appeared once. The ten largest clones take up approximately 5.1% of the sample. Sequencing was done on a sample of peripheral blood. These TCRs come from a man aged 50 to 60 with acute or convalescent COVID-19.

This sequence joins TRBV29-1 and TRBJ1-2, with 8 bases matching TRBD1. V lost 0 bases and J lost 4; bases outside the gene matches: 7. The germline V gene encodes CDR1 SQVTM and CDR2 ANQGSEA. This CDR3 region has 15 residues. CDR3 sequence (DNA): TGCAGCGTTGAAGATCTTAAGACAGGGGCCTATGGCTACACCTTC. Its protein product is CSVEDLKTGAYGYTF.

The chain's CDR3 is CASSAAGTSGSRNTGELFF. The CDR3 DNA sequence: TGTGCCAGCAGCGCAGCCGGGACTAGCGGGAGTAGAAACACCGGGGAGCTGTTTTTT. V is TRBV9 and J is TRBJ2-2, with TRBD2 identical over 14 bases. Germline CDR1 is SGDLS and CDR2 is YYNGEE. J lost 2 bases, V lost 3 bases, and 9 bases had no gene match. This CDR3 is 19 amino acids long.

This clone was observed once. V and J are TRBV10-3 and TRBJ2-7; maybe TRBD1 (5 bases). Germline CDR1 ENHRY, CDR2 SYGVKD. This CDR3 comprises 12 residues. Deletions cut 5 bases from V and 3 bases from J, with 8 bases between. This CDR3 reads CAISYQGYEQYF. CDR3 DNA sequence: TGTGCCATCAGTTATCAGGGCTACGAGCAGTACTTC.

The genes are TRBV24-1 and TRBJ1-5, with 10 bases aligning to TRBD1. J lost 2 bases, V lost 1 base, and 7 bases had no gene match. The germline V gene has CDR1 KGHDR and CDR2 SFDVKD. The CDR3 loop spans 18 amino acids. CDR3 sequence (DNA): TGTGCCACCAGTGATTTCAAAGGGACAGGGGAACGCAATCAGCCCCAGCATTTT. It translates to CATSDFKGTGERNQPQHF.

Here the CDR3 DNA reads TGTGCCAGCAGCGGACAGGGAGTCAATTATAATTCACCCCTCCACTTT. Translation gives CASSGQGVNYNSPLHF. This chain links TRBV2 with TRBJ1-6; 8 bases match TRBD1. Germline lookup yields CDR1 SNHLY and CDR2 FYNNEI. The CDR3 has 16 amino acids. The V gene end was trimmed by 6 bases and the J gene end by 4 bases; junction bases not matched to a gene: 8.

The gene calls are TRBV7-2 and TRBJ2-7; 11 bases align to TRBD2. Germline values: CDR1 SGHTA, CDR2 FQGNSA. The CDR3 is 16 residues long. The J segment lost 6 bases and the V segment lost 2 bases, leaving 9 bases of the junction unmatched. The chain's CDR3 is CASSLPGLAAEREQYF. DNA of the CDR3: TGTGCCAGCAGCTTACCGGGACTAGCGGCCGAACGCGAGCAGTACTTC.

The table lists this clone with a few counts. V gene TRBV7-9 combines with J gene TRBJ1-1; D may be TRBD1 (6 bases). The CDR3 loop spans 18 amino acids. V was cut by 1 base and J by 3 bases, with 21 bases left in between. Per the germline V gene, CDR1 is SEHNR and CDR2 is FQNEAQ (reference sequence). CDR3 bases: TGTGCCAGCAGCTTAGGCGAACAGGGTACCCCTCAAGACACTGAAGCTTTCTTT. This sequence encodes CASSLGEQGTPQDTEAFF.

With regard to this clone: This CDR3 is also generated by other DNA sequences in the sample. The V and J genes are TRBV10-3 and TRBJ1-1; TRBD1 aligns across 8 bases. The CDR3 is made up of 12 amino acids. Germline trimming cut 6 bases from V and 5 bases from J; bases unmatched to any gene: 2. Germline V gives CDR1 ENHRY, CDR2 SYGVKD. In DNA form, the CDR3 reads TGTGCCATCAGCGACAGGGGTACTGAAGCTTTCTTT. Protein: CAISDRGTEAFF.

The chain joins TRBV6-5 to TRBJ1-3; possible D gene TRBD1, 5 bases. Trimming took 6 bases from V and 5 from J, leaving 8 bases between them. CDR1 is MNHEY, CDR2 SVGAGI, per germline. CDR3 length equals 12 residues. Here the CDR3 DNA reads TGTGCCAGCAGCGAGGACAGAAACACCATATATTTT. Amino acid sequence: CASSEDRNTIYF.

A word on this clone: The same CDR3 arises from other DNA sequences in this sample as well. This sequence joins TRBV7-2 and TRBJ2-4; D is unclear. The V end was cut by 2 bases, the J end by 2 bases, with 7 bases between. Germline CDR1 SGHTA, CDR2 FQGNSA. The CDR3 has 14 residues. The CDR3 DNA sequence: TGTGCCAGCAGCTTAAGCCGTACCAAAAACATTCAGTACTTC. Encoded protein: CASSLSRTKNIQYF.

CDR3 bases: TGTGCCAGCAGCTTACGAGGACTAGCGGGAGTAAATGAGCAGTTCTTC. Its protein product is CASSLRGLAGVNEQFF. The V call is TRBV13, the J call TRBJ2-1; 13 bases fit TRBD2. CDR3 length equals 16 residues. V shed 2 bases and J 7 bases; nucleotides not matched to a gene: 5. Germline assignment: CDR1 PRHDT and CDR2 FYEKMQ (reference sequence).

Here the CDR3 reads CASSLQETQYF. The CDR3 nucleotides read TGTGCCAGTAGTTTACAGGAGACCCAGTACTTC. V is TRBV19 and J is TRBJ2-5; D gene ambiguous. Germline lookup yields CDR1 LNHDA and CDR2 SQIVND (reference sequence). The CDR3 is 11 residues long. V lost 5 bases, J lost 5 bases, and 6 bases lay in between.

The chain employs TRBV5-6 and TRBJ1-4; 7 nucleotides agree with TRBD1. From germline, CDR1 is SGHDT and CDR2 YYEEEE. V dropped 0 bases and J dropped 3; count of bases not matched to a gene: 11. There are 18 residues in the CDR3. In DNA form, the CDR3 reads TGTGCCAGCAGCTTGGGACAGGGTGGAATGAGGGCTAATGAAAAACTGTTTTTT. Its translation: CASSLGQGGMRANEKLFF.

The genes are TRBV24-1 and TRBJ1-1, with D hard to call. This CDR3 comprises 15 residues. Deletions cut 3 bases from V and 0 bases from J, with 10 bases between. The germline gives CDR1 KGHDR, CDR2 SFDVKD. CDR3 sequence (DNA): TGTGCCACCAGTGATCTCCCTTTTATGAACACTGAAGCTTTCTTT. Its protein product is CATSDLPFMNTEAFF.

This sequence joins TRBV7-2 and TRBJ2-7, with D possibly matching TRBD2 (5 bases). Deletions cut 1 base from V and 7 bases from J, with 14 bases between. The germline V gene has CDR1 SGHTA and CDR2 FQGNSA. The CDR3 consists of 14 residues. The CDR3 reads CASSLDGGLIEQYF. The CDR3 DNA reads TGTGCCAGCAGCTTAGATGGAGGTCTCATAGAGCAGTACTTC.

This sequence joins TRBV5-1 and TRBJ2-3, with D unresolved. Trimming left V 2 bases short and J 0 bases short, with 10 bases between. The germline gives CDR1 SGHRS, CDR2 YFSETQ. The CDR3 is made up of 15 amino acids. CDR3 coding DNA: TGCGCCAGCAGCTTAATGACTGGCAGCACAGATACGCAGTATTTT. Amino acids: CASSLMTGSTDTQYF.

This clone was counted once. V is TRBV27 and J is TRBJ2-1, with 7 bases matching TRBD2. From germline, CDR1 is MNHEY and CDR2 SMNVEV (reference sequence). This CDR3 has 17 residues. The trim removed 4 bases at V and 4 bases at J, leaving 13 bases unmatched. This chain's CDR3 is CASSSRTRRLNYNEQFF. The CDR3 nucleotides read TGTGCCAGCAGTTCCCGGACTAGAAGACTAAATTACAATGAGCAGTTCTTC.

This clone occurred once. The J gene is TRBJ2-5, the V gene TRBV18; 8 nucleotides match TRBD1. Germline V gene data show CDR1 as KGHSH and CDR2 as LQKENI. This CDR3 region has 14 residues. The ends lost 3 bases at V and 1 base at J; junction bases unmatched: 1. This chain's CDR3 is CASSPTGVQETQYF. CDR3 in DNA: TGTGCCAGCTCACCGACAGGGGTCCAAGAGACCCAGTACTTC.